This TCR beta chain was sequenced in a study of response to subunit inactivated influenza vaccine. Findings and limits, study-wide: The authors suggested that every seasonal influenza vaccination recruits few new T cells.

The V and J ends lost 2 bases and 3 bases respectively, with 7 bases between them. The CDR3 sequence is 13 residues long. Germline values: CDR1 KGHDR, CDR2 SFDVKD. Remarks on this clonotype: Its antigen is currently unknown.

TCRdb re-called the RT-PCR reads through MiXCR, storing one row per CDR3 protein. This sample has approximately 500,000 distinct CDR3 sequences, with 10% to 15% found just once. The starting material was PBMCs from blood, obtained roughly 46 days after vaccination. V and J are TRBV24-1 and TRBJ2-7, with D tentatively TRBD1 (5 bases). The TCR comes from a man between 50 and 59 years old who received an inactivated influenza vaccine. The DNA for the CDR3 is TGTGCCACCAGTGATTCGACAGTCTACGAGCAGTACTTC. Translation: CATSDSTVYEQYF.